Below are 9 T cell receptor beta chains sequenced from a single sample in a study of cytomegalovirus exposure and HLA in healthy donors. Use of 60 Vbeta and 13 Jbeta primers characterized the PCR. Clones were sequenced by immunoSEQ multiplex PCR, and TCRdb holds only the in-frame ones, with some missing. The sample lists approximately 210,000 clones, roughly 77% seen once, with approximately 1.4% in the top ten. Sequencing input: PBMCs. The receptors originated from a woman aged 45-65 years in good health and CMV-seronegative.

The chain employs TRBV6-5 and TRBJ2-7; D possibly corresponds to TRBD2 (7 bases). Germline CDR1 reads MNHEY; CDR2 reads SVGAGI. The CDR3 consists of 16 residues. V lost 0 bases to trimming and J lost 0 bases, with 12 bases between them. CDR3 DNA sequence: TGTGCCAGCAGTTACTCAGGGGGGGGATCCTCCTACGAGCAGTACTTC. It encodes CASSYSGGGSSYEQYF.

There are a few counts of this clone. The gene calls are TRBV15 and TRBJ1-4, with 8 bases that match TRBD1. The CDR3 extends over 16 amino acids. V was pared by 5 bases and J by 8 bases, with 13 bases of the junction left unmatched. In germline, CDR1 is LNHNV, CDR2 YYDKDF (reference sequence). The CDR3 here is CATSRIRGQGEEKLFF. The CDR3 DNA sequence: TGTGCCACCAGCCGCATCCGTGGACAGGGTGAGGAAAAACTGTTTTTT.

Turning to this clone: Relative to the germline gene, one junction end is altered; a read error may explain this. The chain joins TRBV29-1 to TRBJ1-1; TRBD1 aligns across 9 bases. The germline V gene has CDR1 SQVTM and CDR2 ANQGSEA. CDR3 length: 12 amino acids. Written as DNA, the CDR3 is TGCAGCGTTAAAGACAGGGGGAAGGGAGCTTTCTTT. Residues: CSVKDRGKGAFF. Based on the CDR3 plus reference TRBV29-1 and TRBJ1-1, the full variable domain is SAVISQKPSRDICQRGTSLTIQCQVDSQVTMMFWYRQQPGQSLTLIATANQGSEATYESGFVIDKFPISRPNLTFSTLTVSNMSPEDSSIYLCSVKDRGKGAFFGQGTRLTVV.

This chain links TRBV18 with TRBJ2-5; TRBD1 matches at 8 bases. TRBJ2-7 explains the end of the DNA better; the J call may be wrong. CDR3 length equals 14 residues. Germline V lookup: CDR1 KGHSH, CDR2 LQKENI. CDR3 protein: CASSPGTGHYEQYF. DNA for the CDR3: TGTGCCAGCTCACCTGGGACAGGACACTACGAGCAGTACTTC.

The genes are TRBV18 and TRBJ2-1; D unclear. Trimming stripped 3 bases from V and 5 bases from J, with 14 bases between. Germline CDR1 and CDR2: KGHSH and LQKENI. The CDR3 runs to 15 residues. CDR3 amino acids: CASSPFAVQHNEQFF. The DNA for the CDR3 is TGTGCCAGCTCACCGTTTGCGGTCCAACACAATGAGCAGTTCTTC.

The chain is built from TRBV2 and TRBJ2-7; TRBD1 aligns across 8 bases. After removal of 11 bases from V and 3 bases from J, the junction contained 9 bases not matched to a gene. The CDR3 spans 13 residues. Per the germline V gene, CDR1 is SNHLY and CDR2 is FYNNEI. CDR3 DNA sequence: TGTGCCGTTCAGAAGGACAGGGACTACGAGCAGTACTTC. Protein: CAVQKDRDYEQYF.

The rearrangement joins TRBV4-1 to TRBJ2-3; 8 bases map to TRBD2. CDR1 is MGHRA, CDR2 YSYEKL, per germline. V lost 4 bases, J lost 0 bases, and 6 bases stayed unmatched. The CDR3 runs 16 residues. The CDR3 loop is CASSPALAASTDTQYF. DNA of the CDR3: TGCGCCAGCAGCCCCGCACTAGCGGCTAGCACAGATACGCAGTATTTT.

This clone has a handful of counts. The J gene is TRBJ2-5, the V gene TRBV6-6, with 9 bases lining up with TRBD1. The germline CDR1 and CDR2 sequences are MNHNY and SVGAGI (reference sequence). The CDR3 totals 15 residues. Trimming cost V 5 bases and J 2 bases; bases outside gene matches: 6. The CDR3 here is CASSGQGTGQETQYF. CDR3 DNA sequence: TGTGCCAGCAGTGGACAGGGGACGGGGCAAGAGACCCAGTACTTC.

This clone was seen a few times. This chain links TRBV28 with TRBJ1-1; the D gene is possibly TRBD1 (5 bases). The V end lost 7 bases, the J end lost 1 base, and 13 bases lay between the germline ends. The CDR3 contains 14 residues. Germline V CDR1 and CDR2: MDHEN, SYDVKM. CDR3 sequence (DNA): TGTGCCAGCATCCGGGACTCGTGGAACACTGAAGCTTTCTTT. It is translated as CASIRDSWNTEAFF.